This T cell receptor (beta chain) was found in a study of T-cell memory formation after mild COVID-19. One entry per CDR3 protein results from TCRdb running MiXCR on the 5' RACE reads. Of fewer than 700,000 distinct CDR3 sequences in the sample, roughly a fifth were seen once. Germline V CDR1 and CDR2: LNHDA, SQIVND (reference sequence). V dropped 7 bases and J dropped 2 bases, with 9 bases sitting between them. CDR3 length: 12 amino acids. Material for sequencing was PBMCs or a T cell subset sorted from them (not recorded which). The clonotype originates from an adult woman who had mild COVID-19 (a few samples of this study predate the infection). Cell type and time point are not known. This chain links TRBV19 with TRBJ2-7; D ambiguous. In nucleotides, the CDR3 is TGTGCCAGTAAAGGGCTCGCCTACGAGCAGTACTTC. Encoded protein: CASKGLAYEQYF.